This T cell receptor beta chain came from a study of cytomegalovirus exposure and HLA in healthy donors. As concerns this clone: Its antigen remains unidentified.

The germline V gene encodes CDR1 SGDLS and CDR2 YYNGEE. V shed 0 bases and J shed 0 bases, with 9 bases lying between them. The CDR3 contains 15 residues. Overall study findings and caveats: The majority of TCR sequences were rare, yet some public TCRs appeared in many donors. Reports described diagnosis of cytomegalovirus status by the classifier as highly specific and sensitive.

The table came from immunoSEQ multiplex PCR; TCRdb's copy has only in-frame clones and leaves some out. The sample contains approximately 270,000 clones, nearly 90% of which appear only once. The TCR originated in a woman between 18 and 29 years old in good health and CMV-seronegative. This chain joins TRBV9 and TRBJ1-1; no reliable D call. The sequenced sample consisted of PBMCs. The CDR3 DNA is TGTGCCAGCAGCGTAGAGTACTCCATGAACACTGAAGCTTTCTTT. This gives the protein CASSVEYSMNTEAFF.